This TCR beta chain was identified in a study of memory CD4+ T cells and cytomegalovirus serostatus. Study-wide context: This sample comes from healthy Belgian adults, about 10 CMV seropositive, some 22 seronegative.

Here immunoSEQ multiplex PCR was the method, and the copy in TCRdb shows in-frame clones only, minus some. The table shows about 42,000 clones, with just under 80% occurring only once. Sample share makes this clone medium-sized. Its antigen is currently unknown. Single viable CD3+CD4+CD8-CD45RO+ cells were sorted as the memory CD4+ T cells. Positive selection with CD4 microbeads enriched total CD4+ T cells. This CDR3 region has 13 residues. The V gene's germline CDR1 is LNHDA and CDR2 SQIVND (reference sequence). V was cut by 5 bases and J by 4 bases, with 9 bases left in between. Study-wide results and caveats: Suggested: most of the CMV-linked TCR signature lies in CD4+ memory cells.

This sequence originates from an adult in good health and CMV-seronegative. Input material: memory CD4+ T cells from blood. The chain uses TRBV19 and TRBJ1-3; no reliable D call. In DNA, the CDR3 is TGTGCCAGTAGTCCCCGGACGGGAAACACCATATATTTT. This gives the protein CASSPRTGNTIYF. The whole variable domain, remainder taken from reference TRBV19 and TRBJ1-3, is DGGITQSPKYLFRKEGQNVTLSCEQNLNHDAMYWYRQDPGQGLRLIYYSQIVNDFQKGDIAEGYSVSREKKESFPLTVTSAQKNPTAFYLCASSPRTGNTIYFGEGSWLTVV.